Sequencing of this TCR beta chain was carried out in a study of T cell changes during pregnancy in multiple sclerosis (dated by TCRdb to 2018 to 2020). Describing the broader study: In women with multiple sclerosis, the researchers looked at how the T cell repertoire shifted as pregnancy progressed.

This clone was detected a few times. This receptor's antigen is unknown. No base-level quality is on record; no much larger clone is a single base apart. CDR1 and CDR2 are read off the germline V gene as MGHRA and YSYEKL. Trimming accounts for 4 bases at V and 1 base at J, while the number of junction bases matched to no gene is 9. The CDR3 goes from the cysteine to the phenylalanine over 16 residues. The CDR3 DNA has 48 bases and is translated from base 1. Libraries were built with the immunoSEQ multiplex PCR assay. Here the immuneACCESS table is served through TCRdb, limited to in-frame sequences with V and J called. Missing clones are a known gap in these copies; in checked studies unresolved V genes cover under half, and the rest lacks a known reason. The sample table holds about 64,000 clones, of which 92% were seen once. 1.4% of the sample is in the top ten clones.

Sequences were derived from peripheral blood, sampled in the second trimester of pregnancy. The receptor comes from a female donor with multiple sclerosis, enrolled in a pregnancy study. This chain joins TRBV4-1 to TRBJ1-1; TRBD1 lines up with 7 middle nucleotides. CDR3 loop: CASSPPLGQPNTEAFF. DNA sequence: TGCGCCAGCAGCCCGCCGTTGGGACAGCCGAACACTGAAGCTTTCTTT.